Listed below are T cell receptor beta chains from one sample, sequenced in a study of T cells in Graves' hyperthyroidism and ophthalmopathy. MiXCR, run by TCRdb on the multiplex PCR reads, gives a single entry per CDR3 protein. The repertoire consists of hundreds of thousands of distinct CDR3 sequences, with around a third occurring once and the leading ten covering around 30%. The sample taken for sequencing was blood. The receptors here all came from a woman aged 40 to 49 with Graves' hyperthyroidism. The CDR3 runs from the conserved cysteine through the conserved F or W. The D gene is left open where the match is weak. Some rows have no size entry. The others give once, few or many, or a class for an expanded clone.

TRBV7-9	TRBD1	TRBJ1-2	many	TGTGCCAGCAGCCCAGACAGGGAGAGTCATGGCTACACCTTC	CASSPDRESHGYTF
TRBV15	TRBD1	TRBJ1-6	few	TGTGCCACCAGCAGAGCAAGAGACAGGGGGCCGGGGTCACCCCTCCACTTT	CATSRARDRGPGSPLHF
TRBV6-6	-	TRBJ1-2	-	TGTGCCAGCAGCCCGGGTAGCGCCTTCTATGGCTACACCTTC	CASSPGSAFYGYTF
TRBV20-1	-	TRBJ1-4	many	TGCAGTGCTTCGAGCCCGAGGACTAATGAAAAACTGTTTTTT	CSASSPRTNEKLFF
TRBV19	-	TRBJ2-1	once	TGTGCCAGTAGTTGGGCAGAAGGGAATGAGCAGTTCTTC	CASSWAEGNEQFF
TRBV4-3	-	TRBJ1-2	-	TGCGCCAGCAGCCAAGATAGAACAAATGGCTACACCTTC	CASSQDRTNGYTF
TRBV6-5	-	TRBJ2-7	-	TGTGCCAGCAGTTACGGGCTGACATTCTGGAACTACGAGCAGTACTTC	CASSYGLTFWNYEQYF
TRBV29-1	-	TRBJ2-7	-	TGCAGCGTTGGGACGACCTACGAGCAGTACTTC	CSVGTTYEQYF
TRBV25-1	TRBD1	TRBJ1-1	many	TGTGCCAGCGGGTCAGGGGGCACTGAAGCTTTCTTT	CASGSGGTEAFF
TRBV7-3	-	TRBJ1-1	few	TGTGCCAGCAGCCTCAATCAGGGGAGCACTGAAGCTTTCTTT	CASSLNQGSTEAFF
TRBV7-9	-	TRBJ1-1	many	TGTGCCAGCAGCTTAGGATCACCGAGCATGAACACTGAAGCTTTCTTT	CASSLGSPSMNTEAFF
TRBV7-9	-	TRBJ2-1	few	TGTGCCAGCAGTAAGGACACTCACGATGAGCAGTTCTTC	CASSKDTHDEQFF
TRBV9	-	TRBJ1-2	few	TGTGCCAGCAGCGTAGCTGGCGACAGCTATGGCTACACCTTC	CASSVAGDSYGYTF
TRBV7-3	-	TRBJ2-5	-	TGTGCCAGCAGTTCCCCCGGACAGACTGAAAGCGGGACCCAGTACTTC	CASSSPGQTESGTQYF
TRBV7-9	TRBD1	TRBJ1-5	many	TGTGCCAGCAGCCCCGGGACAGTAGGCCAGCCCCAGCATTTT	CASSPGTVGQPQHF
TRBV5-5	-	TRBJ1-2	-	TGTGCCAGCAGCGGACGGACAGCCTCGGCTAACTATGGCTACACCTTC	CASSGRTASANYGYTF
TRBV6-5	-	TRBJ1-5	-	TGTGCCAGCAGTCGACGGCAGGGAAATCAGCCCCAGCATTTT	CASSRRQGNQPQHF
TRBV12-3/TRBV12-4	-	TRBJ1-2	many	TGTGCCAGCAGTTTTTGGCCAGGGGATGGCTACACCTTC	CASSFWPGDGYTF
TRBV20-1	-	TRBJ1-2	many	TGCAGTGCTAGAGAGGGTAACTATGGCTACACCTTC	CSAREGNYGYTF
TRBV5-1	-	TRBJ2-2	-	TGCGCCAGCGGCACGCAGGAGACCACCGGGGAGCTGTTTTTT	CASGTQETTGELFF
TRBV29-1	-	TRBJ2-5	-	TGCAGCCAAGATCAGGGGTTGGAGACCCAGTACTTC	CSQDQGLETQYF
TRBV12-3/TRBV12-4	TRBD1	TRBJ1-3	-	TGTGCCAGCACCTTGGGACAGGCTGGAAACACCATATATTTT	CASTLGQAGNTIYF
TRBV7-2	-	TRBJ1-1	-	TGTGCCAGCTCACCGAACAGGGCTGGTGCCACTGAAGCTTTCTTT	CASSPNRAGATEAFF
TRBV25-1	TRBD1	TRBJ1-2	once	TGTGCCAGCAACTCCCGGACAGGGCTGTACGGTGGCTACACCTTC	CASNSRTGLYGGYTF
TRBV5-8	TRBD1	TRBJ1-3	many	TGTGCCAGCAGCCCCTCGACAGGGAGAAACACCATATATTTT	CASSPSTGRNTIYF
TRBV20-1	-	TRBJ1-4	-	TGCAGTGCTAGGATTGCAGGGGCAAATGAAAAACTGTTTTTT	CSARIAGANEKLFF
TRBV6-5	-	TRBJ1-4	few	TGTGCCAGCAGCCCCGGAGGTCTCGATGAAAAACTGTTTTTT	CASSPGGLDEKLFF
TRBV20-1	-	TRBJ1-1	-	TGCAGTGCCTATTTCGGGGGTACGGCAGCTTTCTTT	CSAYFGGTAAFF
TRBV14	-	TRBJ2-7	many	TGTGCCAGCAGCCAAGCACAGGGGGGGGAGCAGTACTTC	CASSQAQGGEQYF
TRBV12-3/TRBV12-4	-	TRBJ1-1	many	TGTGCCAGCACCCCCCGGGTTGGGGGGAACACTGAAGCTTTCTTT	CASTPRVGGNTEAFF
TRBV7-8	-	TRBJ1-4	-	TGTGCCAGCAGCCCCCGGGCTGAAAAACTGTTTTTT	CASSPRAEKLFF
TRBV7-9	-	TRBJ2-5	-	TGTGCCAGCAGCTTAATAACTGAGACCCAGTACTTC	CASSLITETQYF
TRBV12-3/TRBV12-4	TRBD1	TRBJ1-5	-	TGTGCCAGCTCTCAGGGGGAAATCCCCAATCAGCCCCAGCATTTT	CASSQGEIPNQPQHF
TRBV5-4	TRBD1	TRBJ1-3	-	TGTGCCAGCAGCTTGGATAGGACAGGCTCTGGAAACACCATATATTTT	CASSLDRTGSGNTIYF
TRBV2	TRBD1	TRBJ1-1	few	TGTGCCAGCAAAGGGGTGACAGGGCGGACTGGAGCTTTCTTT	CASKGVTGRTGAFF